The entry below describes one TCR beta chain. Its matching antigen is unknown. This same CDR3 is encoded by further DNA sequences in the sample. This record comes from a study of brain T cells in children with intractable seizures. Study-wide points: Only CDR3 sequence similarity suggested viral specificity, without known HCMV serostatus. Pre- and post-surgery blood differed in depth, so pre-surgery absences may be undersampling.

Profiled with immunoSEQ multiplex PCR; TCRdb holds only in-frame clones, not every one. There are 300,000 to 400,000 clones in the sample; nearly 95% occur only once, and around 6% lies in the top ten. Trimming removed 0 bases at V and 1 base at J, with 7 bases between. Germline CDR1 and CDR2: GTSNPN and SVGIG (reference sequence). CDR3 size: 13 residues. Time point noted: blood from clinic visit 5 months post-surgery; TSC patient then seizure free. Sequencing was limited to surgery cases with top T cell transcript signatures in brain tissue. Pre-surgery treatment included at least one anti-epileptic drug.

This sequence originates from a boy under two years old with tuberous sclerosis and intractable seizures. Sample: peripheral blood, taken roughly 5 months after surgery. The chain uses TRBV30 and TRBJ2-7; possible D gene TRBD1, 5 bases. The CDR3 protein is CAWSVGLSYEQYF. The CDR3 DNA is TGTGCCTGGAGTGTGGGGCTTTCCTACGAGCAGTACTTC.